The clone carrying this T cell receptor beta chain turned up a few times. This sample stems from a study of T-cell reconstitution after alpha-beta-depleted transplantation in children. The germline CDR1 and CDR2 sequences are DFQATT and SNEGSKA (reference sequence). The CDR3 contains 15 residues. The junction had 7 bases not matched to a gene; V was cut back by 0 bases and J by 3 bases. Unique molecular identifiers were built into the TCRbeta library. TCRdb independently ran MiXCR on the PCR reads; one entry per CDR3 protein. The data contain a few hundred thousand distinct CDR3 sequences, more than 7.5% of them singletons.

Sequencing used PBMCs from the stem cell graft donor, obtained from the stem cell graft. This chain uses TRBV20-1 with TRBJ2-7, with 8 bases lining up with TRBD2. This TCR came from a human donor who donated a stem cell graft to a child with SCID. The CDR3 coding sequence is TGCAGTGCTAGAGATTACAGCGGGGGCCACTACGAGCAGTACTTC. It is translated as CSARDYSGGHYEQYF.